This T cell receptor (beta chain) comes out of a study of control samples from healthy donors and cancer patients. Libraries were prepared by immunoSEQ multiplex PCR; TCRdb keeps only in-frame clonotypes and omits some of them. Among about 75,000 clones listed, over 65% were seen once. This CDR3 spans 14 amino acids. CDR1 is GTSNPN, CDR2 SVGIG, per germline (reference sequence). The V end lost 0 bases, the J end lost 6 bases, and 9 bases lay between the germline ends. V and J are TRBV30 and TRBJ1-6; the D is unclear. Sequences were obtained from blood. This TCR came from a man between 50 and 59 years old in good health. CDR3 bases: TGTGCCTGGAGTGTACTCGGTGGTAATTCACCCCTCCACTTT. Its protein product is CAWSVLGGNSPLHF.